The 2 T cell receptor beta chains given below trace back to one sample, sequenced in a study of blood T cell repertoires in COVID-19. Libraries were prepared by immunoSEQ multiplex PCR; TCRdb keeps only in-frame clonotypes and omits some of them. Of more than 25,000 clones in the sample, roughly 90% were seen once. Sequences were obtained from peripheral blood. All receptors derive from a man between 65 and 80 years old with active or convalescent COVID-19.

This clone was detected once. This chain joins TRBV5-4 and TRBJ1-1; no clear D gene. The CDR3 runs to 13 residues. V was clipped by 2 bases and J by 1 base, with 6 bases between them. The germline V gene has CDR1 SGHNT and CDR2 YYREEE (reference sequence). The CDR3 nucleotides read TGTGCCAGCAGCTTACCAGGGAACACTGAAGCTTTCTTT. Translated: CASSLPGNTEAFF. Based on the CDR3 plus reference TRBV5-4 and TRBJ1-1, the full variable domain is ETGVTQSPTHLIKTRGQQVTLRCSSQSGHNTVSWYQQALGQGPQFIFQYYREEENGRGNFPPRFSGLQFPNYSSELNVNALELDDSALYLCASSLPGNTEAFFGQGTRLTVV.

V and J are TRBV19 and TRBJ1-2, with a tentative D call TRBD1 (5 bases). Germline CDR1 is LNHDA and CDR2 is SQIVND (reference sequence). V gave up 2 bases and J gave up 12 bases, with 13 bases separating them. This CDR3 comprises 12 residues. The chain's CDR3 is CASSIFQGFHTF. The CDR3 region has the DNA TGTGCCAGTAGTATATTCCAGGGCTTCCACACCTTC.